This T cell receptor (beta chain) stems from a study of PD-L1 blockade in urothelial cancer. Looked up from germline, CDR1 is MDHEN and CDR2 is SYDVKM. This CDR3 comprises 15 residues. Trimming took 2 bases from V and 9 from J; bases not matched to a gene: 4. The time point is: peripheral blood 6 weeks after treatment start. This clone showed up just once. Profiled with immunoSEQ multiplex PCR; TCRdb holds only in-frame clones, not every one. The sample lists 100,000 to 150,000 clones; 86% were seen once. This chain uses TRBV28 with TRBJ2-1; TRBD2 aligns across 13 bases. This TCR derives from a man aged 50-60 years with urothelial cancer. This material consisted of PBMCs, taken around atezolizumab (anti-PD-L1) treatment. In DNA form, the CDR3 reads TGTGCCAGCAGTTTACCGGGACTAGCGGGATTTGAGCAGTTCTTC. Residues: CASSLPGLAGFEQFF. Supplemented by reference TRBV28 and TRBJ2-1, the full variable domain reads DVKVTQSSRYLVKRTGEKVFLECVQDMDHENMFWYRQDPGLGLRLIYFSYDVKMKEKGDIPEGYSVSREKKERFSLILESASTNQTSMYLCASSLPGLAGFEQFFGPGTRLTVL.